This entry lists 3 T cell receptor beta chains sequenced from one sample in a study of PD-1 blockade in classical Hodgkin lymphoma. Time point of the sample: cycle 4 day 1 (C4D1), after about 6 weeks of nivolumab. Patients all relapsed after autologous stem cell transplantation, and there was variation in brentuximab vedotin exposure. Magnetic negative selection was used to purify CD4+ T cells from thawed PBMCs. Method: immunoSEQ multiplex PCR; TCRdb's copy keeps in-frame clones and lacks some. The repertoire holds around 13,000 clones, with around nine tenths as singletons. The starting material was CD4+ T cells from blood, obtained before the fourth cycle of nivolumab. The source is a human donor with classical Hodgkin lymphoma.

This clone was detected only once. V is TRBV7-2 and J is TRBJ2-5; 7 nucleotides agree with TRBD1. This CDR3 has 16 residues. Germline V gene data show CDR1 as SGHTA and CDR2 as FQGNSA. Trimming removed 1 base from V and 4 bases from J; junction bases left unmatched: 9. The CDR3 loop reads CASSLELVRDRETQYF. For the CDR3, the DNA is TGTGCCAGCAGCTTAGAATTGGTTCGGGACAGAGAGACCCAGTACTTC.

The V call is TRBV5-1, the J call TRBJ1-2; no clear D. CDR1 and CDR2 (germline): SGHRS, YFSETQ. The V and J ends lost 4 bases and 9 bases respectively, with 22 bases between them. The CDR3 length is 15 residues. The CDR3 region has the DNA TGCGCCAGCAGCCTTAACACTCCGGGAACAACGAGCTACACCTTC. Translated: CASSLNTPGTTSYTF.

This clone was picked up one time. V is TRBV15 and J is TRBJ1-6; D ambiguous. Germline CDR1 and CDR2: LNHNV and YYDKDF (reference sequence). V was clipped by 1 base and J by 2 bases, with 15 bases between them. The CDR3 is made up of 18 amino acids. The CDR3 spells CATSRAEGLGTYNSPLHF. DNA of the CDR3: TGTGCCACCAGCAGAGCAGAGGGTTTAGGAACCTATAATTCACCCCTCCACTTT.